Following are 26 T cell receptor beta chains from one sample sequenced in a study of blood T cell repertoires in COVID-19. The table came from immunoSEQ multiplex PCR; TCRdb's copy has only in-frame clones and leaves some out. The repertoire holds some 150,000 clones, with around 75% as singletons. The sequenced sample was peripheral blood. The receptors originated from a woman aged 70 to 79 with COVID-19, enrolled during active disease.

DNA for the CDR3: TGTGCCAGCAGTCCCTGGGACAGTGGGGCTAACTATGGCTACACCTTC. Protein: CASSPWDSGANYGYTF. This sequence joins TRBV2 and TRBJ1-2; TRBD1 matches at 7 bases. The CDR3 runs to 16 residues. Germline trimming cut 5 bases from V and 0 bases from J; bases unmatched to any gene: 9. The germline V gene has CDR1 SNHLY and CDR2 FYNNEI.

V gene TRBV9 combines with J gene TRBJ1-5, with D unresolved. Germline values: CDR1 SGDLS, CDR2 YYNGEE. V lost 3 bases to trimming and J lost 0 bases, with 7 bases between them. This CDR3 comprises 14 residues. The CDR3 DNA sequence: TGTGCCAGCAGCGGCCCTAATAGCAATCAGCCCCAGCATTTT. The encoded protein is CASSGPNSNQPQHF. Filled out from reference TRBV9 and TRBJ1-5, the complete variable domain reads DSGVTQTPKHLITATGQRVTLRCSPRSGDLSVYWYQQSLDQGLQFLIQYYNGEERAKGNILERFSAQQFPDLHSELNLSSLELGDSALYFCASSGPNSNQPQHFGDGTRLSIL.

This clone came up a few times. This chain connects TRBV19 to TRBJ1-2; D is perhaps TRBD1 (5 bases). The CDR3 contains 15 residues. Between the trimmed V and J ends, which lost 5 bases and 4 bases, there was a span of 17 bases. Per germline, CDR1 LNHDA and CDR2 SQIVND (reference sequence). The CDR3 DNA reads as TGTGCCAGTAGTTTCGGGACCTCGGGGGTCTATGGCTACACCTTC. Amino acid sequence: CASSFGTSGVYGYTF.

This clone was found a few times. The chain combines TRBV29-1 with TRBJ1-1; the D gene is possibly TRBD1 (6 bases). The CDR3 is 13 amino acids. The germline gives CDR1 SQVTM, CDR2 ANQGSEA. V was clipped by 7 bases and J by 1 base, with 13 bases between them. CDR3 DNA: TGCAGCGGCCGACGGGGGGCGAACACTGAAGCTTTCTTT. Its protein product is CSGRRGANTEAFF.

The chain is built from TRBV3-1 (or the pseudogene TRBV3-2) and TRBJ1-6, with no clear D. V lost 4 bases and J 7 bases, leaving 14 bases between the germline ends. There are 15 residues in the CDR3. In germline, CDR1 is LGHDT, CDR2 YNNKEL (reference sequence). The CDR3 sequence is CASSRATRGNSPLHF. CDR3 sequence (DNA): TGTGCCAGCAGCCGAGCTACCCGCGGAAATTCACCCCTCCACTTT.

The chain has TRBV27 and TRBJ1-1; D possibly corresponds to TRBD1 (6 bases). The CDR3 is 15 amino acids. CDR1 is MNHEY and CDR2 is SMNVEV in the germline V gene (reference sequence). V was clipped by 3 bases and J by 3 bases, with 14 bases between them. The CDR3 DNA reads TGTGCCAGCAGTTTGGAGTGGGGGGGCTACACTGAAGCTTTCTTT. Translation: CASSLEWGGYTEAFF.

Only a few counts were recorded for this clone. An end of the junction differs from the germline gene, which may be a read error. CDR3: CASSTPPGQGDF. As DNA, the CDR3 is TGTGCCAGCAGCACCCCCCCGGGACAGGGAGACTTC. The chain joins TRBV28 to TRBJ2-7, with 9 bases lining up with TRBD1. Germline V lookup: CDR1 MDHEN, CDR2 SYDVKM. This CDR3 is built from 12 residues.

The CDR3 DNA follows: TGTGCCAGTACCCCTGAGACGGGACAGGGTTACGGCTACACCTTC. It yields the protein CASTPETGQGYGYTF. The V call is TRBV19, the J call TRBJ1-2; 9 nucleotides agree with TRBD1. After removal of 7 bases from V and 8 bases from J, the junction contained 14 bases not matched to a gene. CDR1 is LNHDA and CDR2 is SQIVND in the germline V gene (reference sequence). This CDR3 is built from 15 residues.

This clone appeared a single time. The rearrangement links TRBV6-5 to TRBJ1-1; a possible D gene is TRBD1 (5 bases). This CDR3 region has 13 residues. Deletions cut 2 bases from V and 5 bases from J, with 9 bases between. Germline V gene sequence: CDR1 MNHEY, CDR2 SVGAGI. CDR3 nucleotides: TGTGCCAGCAGTTACGGGGGGAGGACTGAAGCTTTCTTT. Translation gives CASSYGGRTEAFF.

This clone was seen only a few times. The chain combines TRBV10-1 with TRBJ1-4; D not certain. The length of the CDR3 is 10 residues. Germline CDR1 and CDR2: WNHNN and SYGVQD (reference sequence). V lost 10 bases, J lost 7 bases, and 7 bases lay in between. CDR3 in DNA: TGCGCCATCCGCGCTGAAAAACTGTTTTTT. Translated: CAIRAEKLFF.

This clone showed up just a few times. The chain combines TRBV5-4 with TRBJ2-1, with 9 bases aligning to TRBD1. This CDR3 is built from 14 residues. Germline V lookup: CDR1 SGHNT, CDR2 YYREEE (reference sequence). The ends lost 2 bases at V and 7 bases at J; junction bases unmatched: 4. The CDR3 reads CASSFIGQGNEQFF. The CDR3, as DNA: TGTGCCAGCAGCTTTATAGGACAGGGGAATGAGCAGTTCTTC.

This clone came up once. This rearrangement joins TRBV11-2 to TRBJ2-7, with 9 bases lining up with TRBD2. Germline CDR1 reads SGHAT; CDR2 reads FQNNGV. Germline trimming cut 0 bases from V and 4 bases from J; bases unmatched to any gene: 4. This CDR3 spans 15 amino acids. CDR3 coding DNA: TGTGCCAGCAGCTTAGAGGCGGGGGGGGCTTACGAGCAGTACTTC. Residues: CASSLEAGGAYEQYF.

The chain carries TRBV30 and TRBJ2-3; 8 nucleotides match TRBD2. Germline V gene sequence: CDR1 GTSNPN, CDR2 SVGIG (reference sequence). The CDR3 totals 14 residues. J was trimmed by 5 bases and V by 2 bases; bases with no gene match: 6. The DNA for the CDR3 is TGTGCCTGGAGTACGGGGGGGCAGGGAGATACGCAGTATTTT. Translated, it gives CAWSTGGQGDTQYF.

This clone was found a few times. This chain joins TRBV5-1 and TRBJ2-3; tentative D call: TRBD2 (5 bases). Between the trimmed V and J ends, which lost 2 bases and 3 bases, there was a span of 16 bases. The CDR3 runs 16 residues. Germline assignment: CDR1 SGHRS and CDR2 YFSETQ. The CDR3 nucleotides read TGCGCCAGCAGCTTCGAGGGTCTAGGTGGGACAGATACGCAGTATTTT. Residues: CASSFEGLGGTDTQYF.

In its sample, this clone was seen a few times. The gene calls are TRBV19 and TRBJ1-5; the D is unclear. Trimming removed 6 bases at V and 4 bases at J, with 10 bases between. Germline CDR1 LNHDA, CDR2 SQIVND (reference sequence). This CDR3 has 13 residues. Here the CDR3 DNA reads TGTGCCAGTAGGGTACAGACAAATCAGCCCCAGCATTTT. This codes for CASRVQTNQPQHF.

V and J are TRBV19 and TRBJ2-6, with TRBD1 matching 7 bases. The germline gives CDR1 LNHDA, CDR2 SQIVND (reference sequence). This CDR3 spans 20 amino acids. Germline trimming cut 7 bases from V and 0 bases from J; bases unmatched to any gene: 18. The CDR3 here is CASTLVILGQRDSGANVLTF. The DNA of the CDR3 is TGTGCCAGTACCCTAGTAATTTTGGGACAGCGAGACTCTGGGGCCAACGTCCTGACTTTC.

V usage is TRBV6-2 or TRBV6-3 and J usage is TRBJ2-7; TRBD1 might be the D (6 bases). From germline, CDR1 is MNHEY and CDR2 SVGEGT. Trimming removed 2 bases at V and 1 base at J, with 15 bases between. This CDR3 contains 16 residues. The chain's CDR3 is CASSYGLGGLSYEQYF. CDR3 sequence (DNA): TGTGCCAGCAGTTACGGGCTTGGGGGCCTATCCTACGAGCAGTACTTC.

This clone appeared a few times. This rearrangement joins TRBV18 to TRBJ1-5; a possible D gene is TRBD1 (6 bases). Trimming pared 1 base from V and 5 bases from J, leaving 12 bases between. The CDR3 consists of 15 residues. The V gene's germline CDR1 is KGHSH and CDR2 LQKENI. The chain's CDR3 is CASSPRAGADQPQHF. Written as DNA, the CDR3 is TGTGCCAGCTCACCACGGGCAGGGGCGGATCAGCCCCAGCATTTT.

This chain uses TRBV7-9 with TRBJ2-3; D may be TRBD1 (6 bases). Germline loops: CDR1 SEHNR, CDR2 FQNEAQ (reference sequence). The CDR3 length is 13 residues. Trimming took off 10 bases at V and 2 bases at J, with 13 bases between the two ends. Here the CDR3 reads CATGDGSTDTQYF. Here the CDR3 DNA reads TGTGCCACAGGGGACGGTTCCACAGATACGCAGTATTTT.

This chain uses TRBV5-1 with TRBJ2-2; TRBD2 matches at 12 bases. The length of the CDR3 is 17 residues. After removal of 1 base from V and 6 bases from J, the junction contained 7 bases not matched to a gene. Per germline, CDR1 SGHRS and CDR2 YFSETQ. CDR3 loop: CASSLTTSGGPPGELFF. The CDR3 bases are TGCGCCAGCAGCTTGACCACTAGCGGGGGGCCCCCCGGGGAGCTGTTTTTT.

This clone was detected a few times. This chain connects TRBV28 to TRBJ2-7; 8 bases line up with TRBD1. The CDR3 covers 14 residues. V lost 8 bases to trimming and J lost 0 bases; unmatched junction nucleotides: 6. Germline values: CDR1 MDHEN, CDR2 SYDVKM. The CDR3 DNA reads TGTGCCAGCCGCGCAGGGGGCCCCTCCTACGAGCAGTACTTC. It encodes CASRAGGPSYEQYF.

The chain carries TRBV18 and TRBJ1-2; TRBD1 aligns across 8 bases. V gave up 3 bases and J gave up 4 bases; unmatched junction bases: 7. From germline, CDR1 is KGHSH and CDR2 LQKENI. This CDR3 comprises 15 residues. The CDR3 DNA reads as TGTGCCAGCTCACCGGGACAGGTGGGTTTCTATGGCTACACCTTC. Encoded protein: CASSPGQVGFYGYTF.

This clone occurred a few times. The rearrangement links TRBV28 to TRBJ2-7; tentatively, D is TRBD1 (6 bases). The CDR3 has 14 residues. The V gene's germline CDR1 is MDHEN and CDR2 SYDVKM. Trimming shortened V by 2 bases and J by 0 bases, and 8 bases separated the two germline ends. This CDR3 is CASSLTGPSYEQYF. CDR3 coding DNA: TGTGCCAGCAGTTTAACAGGGCCCTCCTACGAGCAGTACTTC. Together with reference TRBV28 and TRBJ2-7, the CDR3 gives the full variable domain: DVKVTQSSRYLVKRTGEKVFLECVQDMDHENMFWYRQDPGLGLRLIYFSYDVKMKEKGDIPEGYSVSREKKERFSLILESASTNQTSMYLCASSLTGPSYEQYFGPGTRLTVT.

This sequence joins TRBV5-1 and TRBJ1-5; 11 bases map to TRBD1. V gave up 4 bases and J gave up 0 bases; unmatched junction bases: 9. CDR3 length: 18 amino acids. From germline, CDR1 is SGHRS and CDR2 YFSETQ. The CDR3 DNA is TGCGCCAGCAGCCCGGGACAGGGGGGTATGAATAGCAATCAGCCCCAGCATTTT. Residues: CASSPGQGGMNSNQPQHF.

The rearrangement uses TRBV2 and TRBJ2-7; D might be TRBD1 (6 bases). Germline-derived CDR1 and CDR2 are SNHLY and FYNNEI. V lost 4 bases, J lost 2 bases, and 9 bases lay in between. This CDR3 spans 13 amino acids. CDR3 in amino acids: CASSVGGPYEQYF. CDR3 coding DNA: TGTGCCAGCAGTGTAGGGGGACCCTACGAGCAGTACTTC.

The CDR3 region is CASSLGREGISDTQYF. The CDR3 nucleotides are TGTGCCAGCAGCTTAGGACGGGAGGGGATTTCCGATACGCAGTATTTT. The chain couples TRBV5-4 to TRBJ2-3; TRBD2 aligns across 8 bases. CDR3 size: 16 residues. The V gene's germline CDR1 is SGHNT and CDR2 YYREEE (reference sequence). The trim removed 2 bases at V and 6 bases at J, leaving 11 bases unmatched.